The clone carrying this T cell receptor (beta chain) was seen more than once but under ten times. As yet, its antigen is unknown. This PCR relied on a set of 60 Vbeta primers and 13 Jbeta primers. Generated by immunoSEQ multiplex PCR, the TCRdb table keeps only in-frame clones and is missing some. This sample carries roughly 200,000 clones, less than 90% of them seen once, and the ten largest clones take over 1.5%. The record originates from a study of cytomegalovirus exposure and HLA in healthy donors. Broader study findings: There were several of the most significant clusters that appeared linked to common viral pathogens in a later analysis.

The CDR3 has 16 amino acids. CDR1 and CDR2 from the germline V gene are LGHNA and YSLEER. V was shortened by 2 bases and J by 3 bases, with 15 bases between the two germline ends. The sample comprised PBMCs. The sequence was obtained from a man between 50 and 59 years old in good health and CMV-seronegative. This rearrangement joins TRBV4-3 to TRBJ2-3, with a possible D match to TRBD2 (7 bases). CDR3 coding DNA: TGCGCCAGCAGCCAACGGTGGGGGGGGGCGACAGATACGCAGTATTTT. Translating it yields CASSQRWGGATDTQYF.